Listed below are T cell receptor beta chains from one sample, sequenced in a study of regulatory T cells in long-lasting Graves disease. One entry per CDR3 protein results from TCRdb running MiXCR on the multiplex PCR reads. The data contain around 320,000 distinct CDR3 sequences, around 15% of them singletons. These records were also assigned to another study, of T cells in Graves' hyperthyroidism and ophthalmopathy.

The sequencing used peripheral blood mononuclear cells (PBMCs), collected at new diagnosis, from a patient treated with antithyroid drugs. The source of these receptors is a man between 40 and 49 years old with Graves disease. The CDR3 runs from the conserved cysteine through the conserved F or W. D genes are given only for firm matches. Size is omitted from some rows. Given values are once, few, many or a class for expanded clones.

D gene: -
V gene: TRBV6-1
clone size: many
J gene: TRBJ1-5
CDR3 protein: CASSQDGGLSNQPQHF
CDR3 DNA: TGTGCCAGCAGTCAAGATGGCGGTCTAAGCAATCAGCCCCAGCATTTT

D gene: -
V gene: TRBV27
clone size: -
J gene: TRBJ1-2
CDR3 protein: CASSPSDTYGYTF
CDR3 DNA: TGTGCCAGCAGTCCATCGGACACCTATGGCTACACCTTC

D gene: -
V gene: TRBV28
clone size: many
J gene: TRBJ2-7
CDR3 protein: CASSLLPGSYEQYF
CDR3 DNA: TGTGCCAGCAGCTTATTACCGGGGTCCTACGAGCAGTACTTC

D gene: -
V gene: TRBV7-2
clone size: many
J gene: TRBJ2-4
CDR3 protein: CASSSGRLAKNIQYF
CDR3 DNA: TGTGCCAGCAGTTCAGGGAGGCTAGCCAAAAACATTCAGTACTTC

D gene: TRBD1
V gene: TRBV12-3/TRBV12-4
clone size: -
J gene: TRBJ1-1
CDR3 protein: CASSHGQGGSTEAFF
CDR3 DNA: TGTGCCAGCAGTCATGGACAGGGTGGGAGCACTGAAGCTTTCTTT

D gene: TRBD2
V gene: TRBV11-2
clone size: once
J gene: TRBJ2-1
CDR3 protein: CASSPRASGNNEQFF
CDR3 DNA: TGTGCCAGCAGCCCTAGGGCTAGCGGAAACAATGAGCAGTTCTTC

D gene: TRBD2
V gene: TRBV12-3/TRBV12-4
clone size: many
J gene: TRBJ2-2
CDR3 protein: CASSYPADAGGTGELFF
CDR3 DNA: TGTGCCAGCAGTTACCCCGCTGACGCCGGGGGGACCGGGGAGCTGTTTTTT

D gene: TRBD1
V gene: TRBV7-2
clone size: many
J gene: TRBJ2-7
CDR3 protein: CASSFGTGAAYEQYF
CDR3 DNA: TGTGCCAGCAGCTTCGGAACAGGGGCCGCCTACGAGCAGTACTTC

D gene: TRBD1
V gene: TRBV20-1
clone size: few
J gene: TRBJ1-5
CDR3 protein: CSAKRTGENSNQPQHF
CDR3 DNA: TGCAGTGCTAAAAGGACAGGGGAAAATAGCAATCAGCCCCAGCATTTT

D gene: -
V gene: TRBV10-3
clone size: -
J gene: TRBJ2-2
CDR3 protein: CAISQDRNTGELFF
CDR3 DNA: TGTGCCATCAGTCAAGACAGAAACACCGGGGAGCTGTTTTTT

D gene: TRBD1
V gene: TRBV12-3/TRBV12-4
clone size: many
J gene: TRBJ2-7
CDR3 protein: CASSTGGESYEQYF
CDR3 DNA: TGTGCCAGCAGTACAGGGGGAGAGTCCTACGAGCAGTACTTC

D gene: TRBD2
V gene: TRBV19
clone size: many
J gene: TRBJ2-1
CDR3 protein: CASSGRYNEQFF
CDR3 DNA: TGTGCCAGTAGCGGGAGGTACAATGAGCAGTTCTTC

D gene: -
V gene: TRBV3-1
clone size: many
J gene: TRBJ1-4
CDR3 protein: CASSPLTNEKLFF
CDR3 DNA: TGTGCCAGCAGCCCTTTGACTAATGAAAAACTGTTTTTT